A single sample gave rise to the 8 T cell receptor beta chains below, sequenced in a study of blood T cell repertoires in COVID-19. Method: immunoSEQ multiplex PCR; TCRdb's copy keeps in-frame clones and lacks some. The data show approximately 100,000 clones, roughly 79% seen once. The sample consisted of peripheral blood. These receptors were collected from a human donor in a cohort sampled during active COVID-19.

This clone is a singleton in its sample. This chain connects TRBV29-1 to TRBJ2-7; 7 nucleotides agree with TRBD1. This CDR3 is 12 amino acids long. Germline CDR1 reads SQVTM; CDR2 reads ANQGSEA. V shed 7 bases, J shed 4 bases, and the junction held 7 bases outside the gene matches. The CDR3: CSASGQTYEQYF. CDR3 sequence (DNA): TGCAGCGCTTCGGGACAGACTTACGAGCAGTACTTC.

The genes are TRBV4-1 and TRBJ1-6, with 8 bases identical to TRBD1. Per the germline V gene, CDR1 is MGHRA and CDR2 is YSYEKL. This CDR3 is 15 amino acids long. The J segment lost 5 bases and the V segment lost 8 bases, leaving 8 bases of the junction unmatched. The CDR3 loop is CASGGTGKHNSPLHF. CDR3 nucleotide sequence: TGCGCCAGCGGAGGGACAGGAAAACATAATTCACCCCTCCACTTT.

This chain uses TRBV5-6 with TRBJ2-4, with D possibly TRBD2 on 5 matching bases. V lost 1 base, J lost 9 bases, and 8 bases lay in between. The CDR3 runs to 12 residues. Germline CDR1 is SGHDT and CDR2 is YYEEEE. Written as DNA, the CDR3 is TGTGCCAGCAGCTTGACGGGGTCCATTCAGTACTTC. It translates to CASSLTGSIQYF.

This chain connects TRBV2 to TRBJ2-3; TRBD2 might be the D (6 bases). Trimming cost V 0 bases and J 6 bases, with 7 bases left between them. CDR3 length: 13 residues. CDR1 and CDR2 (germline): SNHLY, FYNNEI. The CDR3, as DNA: TGTGCCAGCAGTGAAGCGCGGGGCGATACGCAGTATTTT. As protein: CASSEARGDTQYF.

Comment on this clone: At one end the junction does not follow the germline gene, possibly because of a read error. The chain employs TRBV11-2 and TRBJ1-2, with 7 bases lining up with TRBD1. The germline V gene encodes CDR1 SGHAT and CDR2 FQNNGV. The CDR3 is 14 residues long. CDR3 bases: TGTGCCAGCAGCTACCCAAGGGGGACAGCGACAAGGGCCTTC. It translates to CASSYPRGTATRAF. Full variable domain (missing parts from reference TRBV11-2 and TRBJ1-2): EAGVAQSPRYKIIEKRQSVAFWCNPISGHATLYWYQQILGQGPKLLIQFQNNGVVDDSQLPKDRFSAERLKGVDSTLKIQPAKLEDSAVYLCASSYPRGTATRAFGSGTRLTVV.

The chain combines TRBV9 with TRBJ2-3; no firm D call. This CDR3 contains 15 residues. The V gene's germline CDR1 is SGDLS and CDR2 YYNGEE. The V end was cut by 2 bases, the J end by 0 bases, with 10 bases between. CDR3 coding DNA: TGTGCCAGCAGCGTTACCAAGACAAGCACAGATACGCAGTATTTT. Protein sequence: CASSVTKTSTDTQYF.

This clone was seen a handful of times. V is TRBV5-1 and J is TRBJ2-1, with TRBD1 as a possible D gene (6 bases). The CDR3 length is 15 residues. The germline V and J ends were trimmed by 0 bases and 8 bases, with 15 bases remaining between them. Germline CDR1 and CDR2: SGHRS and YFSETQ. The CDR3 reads CASSLGGGQSHEQFF. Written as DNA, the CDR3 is TGCGCCAGCAGCTTGGGGGGCGGACAGAGCCATGAGCAGTTCTTC.

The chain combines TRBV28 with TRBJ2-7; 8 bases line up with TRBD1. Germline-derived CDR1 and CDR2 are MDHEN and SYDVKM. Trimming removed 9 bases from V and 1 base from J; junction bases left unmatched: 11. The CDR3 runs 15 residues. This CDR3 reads CASKAPGTGSYEQYF. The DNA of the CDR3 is TGTGCCAGTAAAGCCCCCGGGACAGGTTCCTACGAGCAGTACTTC.